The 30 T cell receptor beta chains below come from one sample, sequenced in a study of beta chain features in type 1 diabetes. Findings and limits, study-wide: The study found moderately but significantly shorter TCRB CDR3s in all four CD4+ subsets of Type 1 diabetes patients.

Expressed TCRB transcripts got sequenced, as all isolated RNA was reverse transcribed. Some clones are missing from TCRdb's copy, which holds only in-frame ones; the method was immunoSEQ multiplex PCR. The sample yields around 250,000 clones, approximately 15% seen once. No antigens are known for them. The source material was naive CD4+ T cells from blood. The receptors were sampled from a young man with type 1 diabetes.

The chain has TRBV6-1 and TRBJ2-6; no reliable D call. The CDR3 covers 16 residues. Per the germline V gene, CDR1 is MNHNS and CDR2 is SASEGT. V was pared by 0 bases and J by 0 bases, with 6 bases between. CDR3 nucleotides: TGTGCCAGCAGTGAAGCGATCGGCTCTGGGGCCAACGTCCTGACTTTC. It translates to CASSEAIGSGANVLTF.

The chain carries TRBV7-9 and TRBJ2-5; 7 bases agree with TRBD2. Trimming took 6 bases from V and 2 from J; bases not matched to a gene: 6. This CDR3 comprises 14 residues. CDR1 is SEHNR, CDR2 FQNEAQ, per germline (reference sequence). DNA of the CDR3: TGTGCCAGCAGTTCGGGGAGGGTTCAAGAGACCCAGTACTTC. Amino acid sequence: CASSSGRVQETQYF.

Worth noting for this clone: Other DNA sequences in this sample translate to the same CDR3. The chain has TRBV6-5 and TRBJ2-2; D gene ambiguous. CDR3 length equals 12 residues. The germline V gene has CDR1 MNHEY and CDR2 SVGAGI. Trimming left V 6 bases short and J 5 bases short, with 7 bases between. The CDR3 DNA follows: TGTGCCAGCAGCCGAGGAACCGGGGAGCTGTTTTTT. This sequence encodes CASSRGTGELFF.

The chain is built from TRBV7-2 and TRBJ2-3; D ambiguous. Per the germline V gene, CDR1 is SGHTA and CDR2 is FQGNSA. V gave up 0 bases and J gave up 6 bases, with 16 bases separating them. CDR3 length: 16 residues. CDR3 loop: CASSLALGAKRDTQYF. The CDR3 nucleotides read TGTGCCAGCAGCTTAGCGCTGGGCGCAAAAAGGGATACGCAGTATTTT.

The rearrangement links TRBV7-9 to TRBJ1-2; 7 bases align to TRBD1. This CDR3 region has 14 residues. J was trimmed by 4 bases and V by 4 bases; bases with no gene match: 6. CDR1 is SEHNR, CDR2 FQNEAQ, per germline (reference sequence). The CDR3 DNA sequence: TGTGCCAGCAGCTCCTACAGGGGTGGCTATGGCTACACCTTC. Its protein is CASSSYRGGYGYTF.

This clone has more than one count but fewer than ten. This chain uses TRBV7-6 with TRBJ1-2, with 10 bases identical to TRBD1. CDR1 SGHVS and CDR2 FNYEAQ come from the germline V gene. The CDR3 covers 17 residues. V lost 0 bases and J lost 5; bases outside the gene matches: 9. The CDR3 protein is CASSLARGTGVEYGYTF. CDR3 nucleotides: TGTGCCAGCAGCTTAGCGCGGGGGACAGGGGTCGAGTATGGCTACACCTTC.

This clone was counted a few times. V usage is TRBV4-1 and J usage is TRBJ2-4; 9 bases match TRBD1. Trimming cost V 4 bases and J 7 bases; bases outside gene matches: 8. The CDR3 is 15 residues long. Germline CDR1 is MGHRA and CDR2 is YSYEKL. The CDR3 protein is CASSRGGTGSNIQYF. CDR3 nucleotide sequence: TGCGCCAGCAGCCGGGGGGGGACAGGGTCGAACATTCAGTACTTC.

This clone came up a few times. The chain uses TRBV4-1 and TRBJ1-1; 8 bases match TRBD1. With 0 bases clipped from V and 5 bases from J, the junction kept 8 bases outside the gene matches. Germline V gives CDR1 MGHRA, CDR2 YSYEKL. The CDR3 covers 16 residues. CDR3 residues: CASSQDIGQGRTEAFF. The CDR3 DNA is TGCGCCAGCAGCCAAGATATCGGACAGGGTAGGACTGAAGCTTTCTTT.

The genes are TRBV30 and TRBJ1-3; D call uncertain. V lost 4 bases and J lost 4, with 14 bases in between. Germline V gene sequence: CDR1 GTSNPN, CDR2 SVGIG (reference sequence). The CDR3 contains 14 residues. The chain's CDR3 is CAWIQPLRGNTIYF. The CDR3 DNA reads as TGTGCCTGGATTCAGCCTCTGCGGGGAAACACCATATATTTT. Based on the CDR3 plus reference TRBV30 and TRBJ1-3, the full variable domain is SQTIHQWPATLVQPVGSPLSLECTVEGTSNPNLYWYRQAAGRGLQLLFYSVGIGQISSEVPQNLSASRPQDRQFILSSKKLLLSDSGFYLCAWIQPLRGNTIYFGEGSWLTVV.

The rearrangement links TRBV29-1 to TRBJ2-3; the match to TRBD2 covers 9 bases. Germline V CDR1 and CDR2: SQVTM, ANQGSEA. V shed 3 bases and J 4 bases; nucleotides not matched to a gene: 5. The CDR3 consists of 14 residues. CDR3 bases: TGCAGCGTTGATCGAGCGGGAGGCCCAGATACGCAGTATTTT. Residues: CSVDRAGGPDTQYF.

The CDR3 loop reads CASSLDRDRTQYF. In DNA, the CDR3 is TGTGCCAGCAGCTTAGACAGGGACCGGACCCAGTACTTC. The chain couples TRBV13 to TRBJ2-5, with D possibly matching TRBD1 (6 bases). Germline V gives CDR1 PRHDT, CDR2 FYEKMQ (reference sequence). This CDR3 comprises 13 residues. V was clipped by 1 base and J by 7 bases, with 10 bases between them. Variable domain in full (rest from reference TRBV13 and TRBJ2-5): AAGVIQSPRHLIKEKRETATLKCYPIPRHDTVYWYQQGPGQDPQFLISFYEKMQSDKGSIPDRFSAQQFSDYHSELNMSSLELGDSALYFCASSLDRDRTQYFGPGTRLLVL.

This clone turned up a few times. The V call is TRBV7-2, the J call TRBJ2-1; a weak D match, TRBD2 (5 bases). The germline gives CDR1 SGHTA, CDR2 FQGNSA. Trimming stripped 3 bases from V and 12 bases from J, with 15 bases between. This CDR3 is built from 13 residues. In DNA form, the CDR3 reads TGTGCCAGCAGCTTTGACCCCGGGGTCGGGCAGTTCTTC. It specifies CASSFDPGVGQFF. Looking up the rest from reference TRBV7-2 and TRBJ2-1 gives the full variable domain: GAGVSQSPSNKVTEKGKDVELRCDPISGHTALYWYRQSLGQGLEFLIYFQGNSAPDKSGLPSDRFSAERTGGSVSTLTIQRTQQEDSAVYLCASSFDPGVGQFFGPGTRLTVL.

DNA of the CDR3: TGCAGCGTTGCAAACGCCGGGGGACGTGAAGCTTTCTTT. Amino acids: CSVANAGGREAFF. J is TRBJ1-1 and V is TRBV29-1; D may be TRBD1 (5 bases). Trimming removed 4 bases at V and 7 bases at J, with 16 bases between. Per the germline V gene, CDR1 is SQVTM and CDR2 is ANQGSEA. CDR3 length equals 13 residues.

In DNA, the CDR3 is TGTGCCAGCAGCTCCCGTGGGAGGGGAGCCTACAATGAGCAGTTCTTC. This translates into CASSSRGRGAYNEQFF. The chain recombines TRBV7-8 with TRBJ2-1, with 7 bases identical to TRBD2. Germline values: CDR1 SGHVS, CDR2 FQNEAQ. With 4 bases clipped from V and 2 bases from J, the junction kept 8 bases outside the gene matches. This CDR3 comprises 16 residues.

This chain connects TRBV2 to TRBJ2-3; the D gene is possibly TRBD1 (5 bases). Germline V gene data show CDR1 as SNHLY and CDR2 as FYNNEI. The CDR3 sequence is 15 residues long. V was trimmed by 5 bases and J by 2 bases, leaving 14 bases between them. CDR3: CASSIGDPPTDTQYF. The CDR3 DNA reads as TGTGCCAGCAGTATAGGGGATCCCCCCACAGATACGCAGTATTTT.

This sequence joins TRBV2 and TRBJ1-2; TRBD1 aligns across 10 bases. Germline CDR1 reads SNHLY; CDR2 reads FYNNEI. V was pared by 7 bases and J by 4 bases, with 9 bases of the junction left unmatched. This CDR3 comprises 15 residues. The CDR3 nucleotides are TGTGCCAGCATACCCCGGGACAGGGGAGGCTATGGCTACACCTTC. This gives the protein CASIPRDRGGYGYTF.

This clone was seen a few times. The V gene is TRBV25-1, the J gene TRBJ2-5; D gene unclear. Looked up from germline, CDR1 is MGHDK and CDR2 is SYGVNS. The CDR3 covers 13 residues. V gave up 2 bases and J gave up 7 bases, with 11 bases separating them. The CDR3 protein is CASSEVASGTQYF. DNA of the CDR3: TGTGCCAGCAGTGAAGTAGCTTCGGGGACCCAGTACTTC. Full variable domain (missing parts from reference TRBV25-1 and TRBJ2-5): EADIYQTPRYLVIGTGKKITLECSQTMGHDKMYWYQQDPGMELHLIHYSYGVNSTEKGDLSSESTVSRIRTEHFPLTLESARPSHTSQYLCASSEVASGTQYFGPGTRLLVL.

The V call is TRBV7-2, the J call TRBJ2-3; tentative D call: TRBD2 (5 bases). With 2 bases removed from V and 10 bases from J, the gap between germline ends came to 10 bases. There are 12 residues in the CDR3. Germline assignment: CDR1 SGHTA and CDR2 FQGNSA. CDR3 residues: CASSLLAQAQYF. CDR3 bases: TGTGCCAGCAGCTTACTAGCTCAGGCGCAGTATTTT.

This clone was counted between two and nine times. The CDR3 sequence is CASSIQGPGSYNSPLHF. The CDR3 DNA sequence: TGTGCCAGCAGCATACAGGGTCCGGGCTCCTATAATTCACCCCTCCACTTT. The chain has TRBV2 and TRBJ1-6; a weak D match, TRBD1 (6 bases). Germline V CDR1 and CDR2: SNHLY, FYNNEI. V was pared by 6 bases and J by 0 bases, with 15 bases between. This CDR3 has 17 amino acids.

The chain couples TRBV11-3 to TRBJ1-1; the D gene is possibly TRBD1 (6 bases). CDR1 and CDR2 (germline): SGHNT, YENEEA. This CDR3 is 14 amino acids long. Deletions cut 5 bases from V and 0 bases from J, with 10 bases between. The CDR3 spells CASSLGHLNTEAFF. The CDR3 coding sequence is TGTGCCAGCAGCCTGGGACACTTGAACACTGAAGCTTTCTTT.

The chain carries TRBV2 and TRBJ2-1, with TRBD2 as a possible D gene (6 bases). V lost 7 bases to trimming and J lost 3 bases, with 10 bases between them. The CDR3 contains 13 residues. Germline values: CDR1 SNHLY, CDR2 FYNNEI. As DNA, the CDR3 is TGTGCCAGCAAACTCGGGAGCTACAATGAGCAGTTCTTC. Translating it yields CASKLGSYNEQFF.

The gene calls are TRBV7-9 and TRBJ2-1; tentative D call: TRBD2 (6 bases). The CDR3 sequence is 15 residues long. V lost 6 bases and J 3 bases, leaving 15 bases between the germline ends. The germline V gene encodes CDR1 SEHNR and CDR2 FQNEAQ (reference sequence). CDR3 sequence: CASSYARDFYNEQFF. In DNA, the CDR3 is TGTGCCAGCAGTTACGCCCGGGACTTCTACAATGAGCAGTTCTTC.

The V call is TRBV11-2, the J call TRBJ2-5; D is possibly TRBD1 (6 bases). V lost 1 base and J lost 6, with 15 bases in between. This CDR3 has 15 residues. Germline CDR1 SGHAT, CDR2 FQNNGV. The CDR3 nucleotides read TGTGCCAGCAGCTTAGTTACTGGTCAGGGGAAGACCCAGTACTTC. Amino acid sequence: CASSLVTGQGKTQYF.

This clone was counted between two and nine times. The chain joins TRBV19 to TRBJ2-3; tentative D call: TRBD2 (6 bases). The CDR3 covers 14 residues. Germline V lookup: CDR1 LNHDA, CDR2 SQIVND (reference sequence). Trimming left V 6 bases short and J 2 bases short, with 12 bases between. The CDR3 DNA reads TGTGCCAGTAGCCGGGACTTATACACAGATACGCAGTATTTT. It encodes CASSRDLYTDTQYF.

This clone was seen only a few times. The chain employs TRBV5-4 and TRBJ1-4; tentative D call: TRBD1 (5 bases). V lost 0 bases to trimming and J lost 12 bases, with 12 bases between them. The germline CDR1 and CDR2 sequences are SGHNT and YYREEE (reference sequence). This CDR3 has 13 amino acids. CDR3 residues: CASSLGQGIELFF. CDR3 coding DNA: TGTGCCAGCAGCTTGGGGCAGGGTATTGAACTGTTTTTT.

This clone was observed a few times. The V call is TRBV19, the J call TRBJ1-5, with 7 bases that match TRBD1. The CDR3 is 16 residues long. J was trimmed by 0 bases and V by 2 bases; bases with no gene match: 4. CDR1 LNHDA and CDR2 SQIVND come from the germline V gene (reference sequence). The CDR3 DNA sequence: TGTGCCAGTAGTATAAGACAGGGCAATAGCAATCAGCCCCAGCATTTT. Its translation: CASSIRQGNSNQPQHF.

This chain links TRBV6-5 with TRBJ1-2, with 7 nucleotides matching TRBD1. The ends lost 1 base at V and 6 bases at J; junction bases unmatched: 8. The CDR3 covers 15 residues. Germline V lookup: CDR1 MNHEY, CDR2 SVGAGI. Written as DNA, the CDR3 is TGTGCCAGCAGTTACTATGGTACAGGGGAGAATGGCTACACCTTC. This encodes CASSYYGTGENGYTF.

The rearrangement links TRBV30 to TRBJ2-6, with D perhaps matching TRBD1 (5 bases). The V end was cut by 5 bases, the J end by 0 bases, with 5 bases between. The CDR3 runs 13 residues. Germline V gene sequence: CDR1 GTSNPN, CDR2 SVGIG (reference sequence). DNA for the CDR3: TGTGCCTGGGGGGCCTCTGGGGCCAACGTCCTGACTTTC. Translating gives CAWGASGANVLTF.

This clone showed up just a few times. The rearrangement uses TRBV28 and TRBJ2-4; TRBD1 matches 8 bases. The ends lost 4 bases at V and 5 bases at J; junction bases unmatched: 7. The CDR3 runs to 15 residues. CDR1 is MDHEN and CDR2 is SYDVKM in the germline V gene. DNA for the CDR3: TGTGCCAGCAGTTCGGCGGACAGGGTCCAAAACATTCAGTACTTC. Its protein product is CASSSADRVQNIQYF. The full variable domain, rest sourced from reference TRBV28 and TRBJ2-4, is DVKVTQSSRYLVKRTGEKVFLECVQDMDHENMFWYRQDPGLGLRLIYFSYDVKMKEKGDIPEGYSVSREKKERFSLILESASTNQTSMYLCASSSADRVQNIQYFGAGTRLSVL.

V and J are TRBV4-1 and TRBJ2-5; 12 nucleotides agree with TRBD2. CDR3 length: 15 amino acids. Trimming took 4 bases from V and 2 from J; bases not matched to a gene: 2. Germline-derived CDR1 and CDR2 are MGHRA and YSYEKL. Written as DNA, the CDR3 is TGCGCCAGCAGCCGAGGACTAGCGGGACAAGAGACCCAGTACTTC. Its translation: CASSRGLAGQETQYF.